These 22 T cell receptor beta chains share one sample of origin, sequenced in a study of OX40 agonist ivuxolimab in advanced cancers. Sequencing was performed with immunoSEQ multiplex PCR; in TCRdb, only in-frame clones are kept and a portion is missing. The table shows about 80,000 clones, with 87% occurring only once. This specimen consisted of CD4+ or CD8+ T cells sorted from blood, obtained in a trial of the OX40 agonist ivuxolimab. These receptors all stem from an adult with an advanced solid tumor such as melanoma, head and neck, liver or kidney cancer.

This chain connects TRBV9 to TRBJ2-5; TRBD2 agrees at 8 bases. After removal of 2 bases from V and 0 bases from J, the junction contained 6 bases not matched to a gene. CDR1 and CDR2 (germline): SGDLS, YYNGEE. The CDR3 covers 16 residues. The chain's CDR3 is CASSVRSGAHQETQYF. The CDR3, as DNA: TGTGCCAGCAGCGTCCGTAGCGGGGCCCACCAAGAGACCCAGTACTTC.

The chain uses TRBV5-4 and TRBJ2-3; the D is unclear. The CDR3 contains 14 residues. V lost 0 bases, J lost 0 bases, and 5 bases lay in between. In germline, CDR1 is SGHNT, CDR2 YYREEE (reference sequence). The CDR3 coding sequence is TGTGCCAGCAGCTTGGAGCAGAGCACAGATACGCAGTATTTT. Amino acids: CASSLEQSTDTQYF.

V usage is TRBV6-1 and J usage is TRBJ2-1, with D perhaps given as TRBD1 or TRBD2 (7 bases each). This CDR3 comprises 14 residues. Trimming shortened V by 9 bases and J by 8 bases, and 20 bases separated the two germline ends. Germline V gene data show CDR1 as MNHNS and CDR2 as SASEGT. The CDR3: CASRRGTVDDEQFF. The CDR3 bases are TGTGCCAGTAGGCGGGGGACAGTGGACGATGAGCAGTTCTTC.

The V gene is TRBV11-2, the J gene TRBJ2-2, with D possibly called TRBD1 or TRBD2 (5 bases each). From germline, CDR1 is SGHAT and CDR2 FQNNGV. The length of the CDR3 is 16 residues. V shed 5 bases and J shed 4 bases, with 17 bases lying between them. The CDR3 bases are TGTGCCAGCAGCCGAGAGTCCAGGGCGGGCACCGGGGAGCTGTTTTTT. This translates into CASSRESRAGTGELFF. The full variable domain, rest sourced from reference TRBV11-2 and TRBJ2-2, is EAGVAQSPRYKIIEKRQSVAFWCNPISGHATLYWYQQILGQGPKLLIQFQNNGVVDDSQLPKDRFSAERLKGVDSTLKIQPAKLEDSAVYLCASSRESRAGTGELFFGEGSRLTVL.

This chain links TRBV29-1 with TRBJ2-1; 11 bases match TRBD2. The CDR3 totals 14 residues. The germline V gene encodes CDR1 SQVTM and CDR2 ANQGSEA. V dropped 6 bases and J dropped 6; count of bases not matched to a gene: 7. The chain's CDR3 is CSVPTSGSPNEQFF. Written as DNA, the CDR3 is TGCAGCGTGCCAACTAGCGGGAGCCCCAATGAGCAGTTCTTC.

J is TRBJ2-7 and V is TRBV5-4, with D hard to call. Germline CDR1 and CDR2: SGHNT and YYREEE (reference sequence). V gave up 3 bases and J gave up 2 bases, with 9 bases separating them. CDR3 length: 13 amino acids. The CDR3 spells CASSSARTYEQYF. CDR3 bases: TGTGCCAGCAGCTCAGCCCGTACCTACGAGCAGTACTTC.

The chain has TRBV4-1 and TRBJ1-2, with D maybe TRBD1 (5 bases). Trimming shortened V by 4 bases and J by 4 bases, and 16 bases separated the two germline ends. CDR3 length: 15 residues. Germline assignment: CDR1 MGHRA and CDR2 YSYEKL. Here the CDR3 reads CASSRALTAPYGYTF. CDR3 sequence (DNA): TGCGCCAGCAGCCGAGCACTGACAGCTCCCTATGGCTACACCTTC.

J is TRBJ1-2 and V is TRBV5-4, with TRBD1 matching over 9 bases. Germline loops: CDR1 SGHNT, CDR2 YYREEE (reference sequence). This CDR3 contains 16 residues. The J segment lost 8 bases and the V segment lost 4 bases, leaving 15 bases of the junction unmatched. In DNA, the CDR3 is TGTGCCAGCAGCCAGGCGGGGGGACAGGGTTTGAGGGGCTACACCTTC. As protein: CASSQAGGQGLRGYTF.

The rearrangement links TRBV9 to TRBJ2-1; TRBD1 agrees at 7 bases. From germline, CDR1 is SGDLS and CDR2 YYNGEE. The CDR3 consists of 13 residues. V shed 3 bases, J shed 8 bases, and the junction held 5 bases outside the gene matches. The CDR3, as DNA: TGTGCCAGCAGCGCCCGAGGGGGCTATGAGCAGTTCTTC. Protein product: CASSARGGYEQFF.

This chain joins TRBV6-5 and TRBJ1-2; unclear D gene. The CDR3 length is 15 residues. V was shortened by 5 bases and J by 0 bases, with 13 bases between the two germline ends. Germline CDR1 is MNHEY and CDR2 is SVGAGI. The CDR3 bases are TGTGCCAGCAGTCCTCTCTGGACGTCTAACTATGGCTACACCTTC. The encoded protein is CASSPLWTSNYGYTF.

The CDR3 spells CASSLGRNEKLFF. CDR3 nucleotides: TGTGCCAGCAGCTTGGGACGTAATGAAAAACTGTTTTTT. The genes are TRBV7-9 and TRBJ1-4; tentative D call: TRBD1 (5 bases). This CDR3 is 13 amino acids long. The V gene's germline CDR1 is SEHNR and CDR2 FQNEAQ (reference sequence). V was trimmed by 3 bases and J by 4 bases, leaving 6 bases between them.

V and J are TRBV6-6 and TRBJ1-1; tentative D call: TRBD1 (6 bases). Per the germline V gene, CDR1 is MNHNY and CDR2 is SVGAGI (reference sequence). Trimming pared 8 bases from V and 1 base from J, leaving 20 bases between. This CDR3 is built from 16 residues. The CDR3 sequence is CASLKQQGSRNTEAFF. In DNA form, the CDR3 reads TGTGCCAGCCTTAAACAACAGGGTTCGAGGAACACTGAAGCTTTCTTT.

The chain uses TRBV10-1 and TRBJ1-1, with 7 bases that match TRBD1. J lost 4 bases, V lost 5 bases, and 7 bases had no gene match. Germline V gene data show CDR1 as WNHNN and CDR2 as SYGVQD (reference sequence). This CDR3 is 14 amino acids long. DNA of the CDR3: TGCGCCAGCAGTAGGGGGCTTCAAGGCACTGAAGCTTTCTTT. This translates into CASSRGLQGTEAFF.

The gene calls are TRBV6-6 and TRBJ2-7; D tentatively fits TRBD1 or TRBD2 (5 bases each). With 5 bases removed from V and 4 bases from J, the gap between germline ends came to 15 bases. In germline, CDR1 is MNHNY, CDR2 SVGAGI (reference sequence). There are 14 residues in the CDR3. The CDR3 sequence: CASSIAGSKYEQYF. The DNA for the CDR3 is TGTGCCAGCAGTATTGCAGGGAGTAAGTACGAGCAGTACTTC.

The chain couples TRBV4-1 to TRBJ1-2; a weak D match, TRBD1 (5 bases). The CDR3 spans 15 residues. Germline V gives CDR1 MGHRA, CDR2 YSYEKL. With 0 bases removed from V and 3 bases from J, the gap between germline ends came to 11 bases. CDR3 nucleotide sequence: TGCGCCAGCAGCCAAGATTTTTGGGACGACTATGGCTACACCTTC. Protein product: CASSQDFWDDYGYTF.

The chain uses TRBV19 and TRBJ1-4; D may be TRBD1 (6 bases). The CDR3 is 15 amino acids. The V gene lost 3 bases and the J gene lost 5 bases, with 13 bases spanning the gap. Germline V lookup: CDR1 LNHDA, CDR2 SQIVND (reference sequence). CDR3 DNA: TGTGCCAGTAGTATCGGGGGCAGACAAAATGAAAAACTGTTTTTT. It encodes CASSIGGRQNEKLFF.

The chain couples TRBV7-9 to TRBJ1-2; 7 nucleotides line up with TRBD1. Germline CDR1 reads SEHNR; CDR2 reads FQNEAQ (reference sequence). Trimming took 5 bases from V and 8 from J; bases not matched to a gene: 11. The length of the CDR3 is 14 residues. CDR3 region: CASSPNAGGWGYTF. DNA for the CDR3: TGTGCCAGCAGCCCCAATGCAGGGGGTTGGGGCTACACCTTC.

The CDR3 DNA reads TGTGCCAGCAGCTTAGCACAGGGTAACGCTGAAGCTTTCTTT. It codes for CASSLAQGNAEAFF. The genes are TRBV7-6 and TRBJ1-1; TRBD1 might be the D (6 bases). Germline-derived CDR1 and CDR2 are SGHVS and FNYEAQ. V was pared by 0 bases and J by 6 bases, with 11 bases between. This CDR3 has 14 residues.

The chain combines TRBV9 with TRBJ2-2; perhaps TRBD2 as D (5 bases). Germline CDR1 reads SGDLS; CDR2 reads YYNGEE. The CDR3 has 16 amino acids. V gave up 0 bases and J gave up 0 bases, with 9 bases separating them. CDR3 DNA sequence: TGTGCCAGCAGCGTAGGAGGAGGAGCGAACACCGGGGAGCTGTTTTTT. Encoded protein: CASSVGGGANTGELFF.

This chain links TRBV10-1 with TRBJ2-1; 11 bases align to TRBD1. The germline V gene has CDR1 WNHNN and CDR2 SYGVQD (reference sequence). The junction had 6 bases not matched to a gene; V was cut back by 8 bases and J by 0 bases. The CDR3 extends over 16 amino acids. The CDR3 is CASGQGAASSYNEQFF. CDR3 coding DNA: TGCGCCAGCGGACAGGGGGCCGCAAGCTCCTACAATGAGCAGTTCTTC.

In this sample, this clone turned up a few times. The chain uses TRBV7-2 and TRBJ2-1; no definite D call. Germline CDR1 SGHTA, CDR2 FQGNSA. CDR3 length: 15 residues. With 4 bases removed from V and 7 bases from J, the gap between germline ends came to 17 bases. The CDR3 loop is CASSSPRYQTNEQFF. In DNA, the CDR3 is TGTGCCAGCAGCTCCCCGCGATACCAGACAAATGAGCAGTTCTTC.

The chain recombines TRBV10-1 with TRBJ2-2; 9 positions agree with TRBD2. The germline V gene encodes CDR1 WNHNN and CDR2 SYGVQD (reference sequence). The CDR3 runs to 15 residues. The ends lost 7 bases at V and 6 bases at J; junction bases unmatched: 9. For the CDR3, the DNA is TGCGCCAGCACCGACGGCGGGAGGGAGGCCGGGGAGCTGTTTTTT. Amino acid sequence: CASTDGGREAGELFF.